The source of this T cell receptor beta chain is a study of Graves' ophthalmopathy and Graves' hyperthyroidism. Study-level results: A roughly 80% specificity and 85% to 90% sensitivity were achieved by a 13-signature model that separated ophthalmopathy from stable hyperthyroidism.

The authors amplified TCR beta CDR3 regions from RNA transcripts. HTBI-primed first-round RT-PCR preceded second-round multiplex PCR. TCRdb reprocessed the multiplex PCR reads with MiXCR, giving one entry per CDR3 protein. The data contain a few hundred thousand distinct CDR3 sequences, 15% of them seen just once; the ten biggest clones take up 7%. V dropped 4 bases and J dropped 4; count of bases not matched to a gene: 3. This CDR3 has 13 residues. Germline values: CDR1 MNHNS, CDR2 SASEGT. This clonotype was counted at least ten times. Its antigen is currently unknown. Stable hyperthyroid donors showed no ophthalmopathy during 18 months follow-up.

The sample was peripheral blood. The V call is TRBV6-1, the J call TRBJ1-2, with 7 bases identical to TRBD1. This sequence originates from a woman under 30 with stable Graves' hyperthyroidism. The CDR3 region has the DNA TGTGCCAGCAGTGCGACAGGGACCTATGGCTACACCTTC. Translating gives CASSATGTYGYTF.